The clone carrying this T cell receptor beta chain was found many times. The antigen remains undetermined. This entry is derived from a study of identical twins. Unique molecular identifiers were present on cDNA, and template switching added a universal primer site. TCRdb reanalysed the 5' RACE reads using MiXCR and keeps one entry per CDR3 protein. This sample yields roughly 710,000 distinct CDR3 sequences, of which 5.5% to 6.5% are seen a single time; 1.5% to 2% belongs to the top ten. Whole-study findings and limits: There was an excess of low generation probability in the out-of-frame alpha sequences that twins shared. Excess sharing between twins was weaker in beta out-of-frame sequences. One should note that invariant MAIT and iNKT cells could partly confound zero-insertion analyses.

V lost 2 bases to trimming and J lost 4 bases; unmatched junction nucleotides: 8. CDR1 and CDR2 from the germline V gene are SEHNR and FQNEAQ (reference sequence). This CDR3 has 16 residues. The sample taken for sequencing was naive T cells sorted from blood. This receptor was taken from a man aged 18 to 30 in good health. J is TRBJ2-1 and V is TRBV7-9, with TRBD2 identical over 7 bases. The DNA of the CDR3 is TGTGCCAGCAGCTTACGTAGCCTAGCGGAGTACAATGAGCAGTTCTTC. Translating gives CASSLRSLAEYNEQFF. The full variable domain, its missing parts supplied by reference TRBV7-9 and TRBJ2-1, is DTGVSQNPRHKITKRGQNVTFRCDPISEHNRLYWYRQTLGQGPEFLTYFQNEAQLEKSRLLSDRFSAERPKGSFSTLEIQRTEQGDSAMYLCASSLRSLAEYNEQFFGPGTRLTVL.